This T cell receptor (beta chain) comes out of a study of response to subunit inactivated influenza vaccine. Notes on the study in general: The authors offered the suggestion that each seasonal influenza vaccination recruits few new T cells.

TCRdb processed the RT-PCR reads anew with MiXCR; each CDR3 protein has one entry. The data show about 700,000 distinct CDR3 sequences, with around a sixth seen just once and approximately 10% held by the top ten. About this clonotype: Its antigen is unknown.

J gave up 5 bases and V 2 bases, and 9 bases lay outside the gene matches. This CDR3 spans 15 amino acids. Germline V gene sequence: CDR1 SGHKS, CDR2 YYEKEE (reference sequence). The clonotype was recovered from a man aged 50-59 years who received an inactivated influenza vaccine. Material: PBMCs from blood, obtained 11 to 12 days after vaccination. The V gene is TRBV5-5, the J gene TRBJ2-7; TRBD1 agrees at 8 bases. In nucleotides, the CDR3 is TGTGCCAGCAGCTTAGCGCGGACAGGGATCGACGAGCAGTACTTC. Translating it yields CASSLARTGIDEQYF. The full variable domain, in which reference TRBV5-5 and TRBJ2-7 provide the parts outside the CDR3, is DAGVTQSPTHLIKTRGQQVTLRCSPISGHKSVSWYQQVLGQGPQFIFQYYEKEERGRGNFPDRFSARQFPNYSSELNVNALLLGDSALYLCASSLARTGIDEQYFGPGTRLTVT.